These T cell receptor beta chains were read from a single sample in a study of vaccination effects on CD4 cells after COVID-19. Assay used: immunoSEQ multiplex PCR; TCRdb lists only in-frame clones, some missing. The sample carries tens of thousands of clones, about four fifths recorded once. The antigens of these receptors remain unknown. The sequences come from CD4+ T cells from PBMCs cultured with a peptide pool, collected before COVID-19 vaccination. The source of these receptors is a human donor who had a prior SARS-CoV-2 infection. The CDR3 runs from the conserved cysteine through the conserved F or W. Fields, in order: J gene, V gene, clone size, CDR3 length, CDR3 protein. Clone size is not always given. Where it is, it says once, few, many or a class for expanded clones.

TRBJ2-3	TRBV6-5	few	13	CASKVIAGDTQYF
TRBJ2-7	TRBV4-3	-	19	CASSRKVRTGTSGTYEQYF
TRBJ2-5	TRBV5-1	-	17	CASRKTSGGIVRETQYF
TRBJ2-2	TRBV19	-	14	CASSKTGNPGELFF
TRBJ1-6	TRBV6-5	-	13	CASSTEGNSPLHF
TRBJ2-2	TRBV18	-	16	CASSPLGQGASGELFF
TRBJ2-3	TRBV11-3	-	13	CASSLMYSDTQYF
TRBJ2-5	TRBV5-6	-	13	CASSRGSQETQYF
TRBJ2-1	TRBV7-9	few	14	CASSRTISYNEQFF
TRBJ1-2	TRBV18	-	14	CASSVQGTGYGYTF
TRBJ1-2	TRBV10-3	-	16	CAISEGGDRGDYGYTF
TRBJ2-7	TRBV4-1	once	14	CASSLSRLVYEQYF
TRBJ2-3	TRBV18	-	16	CASSPSNDRRTDTQYF
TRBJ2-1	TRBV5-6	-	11	CASSLFNEQFF
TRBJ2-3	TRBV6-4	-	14	CASSAGGETDTQYF
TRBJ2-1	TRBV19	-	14	CATRRRETYNEQFF
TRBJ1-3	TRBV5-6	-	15	CASSVRAFSGNTIYF
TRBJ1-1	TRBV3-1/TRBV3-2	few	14	CASSQVQGDTEAFF
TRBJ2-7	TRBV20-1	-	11	CSAIRGYEQYF
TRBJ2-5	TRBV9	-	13	CASSGTVQETQYF
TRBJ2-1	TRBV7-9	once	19	CASSLPPSGSYSSYNEQFF
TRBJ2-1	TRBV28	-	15	CASSSPSEAQHEQFF
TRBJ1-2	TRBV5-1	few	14	CASSLAQSWYGYTF
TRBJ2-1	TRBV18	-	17	CASSPTAGASSYNEQFF
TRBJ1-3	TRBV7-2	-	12	CASSLERNTIYF
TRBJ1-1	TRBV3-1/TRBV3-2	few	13	CASSQDISTEAFF
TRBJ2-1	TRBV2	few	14	CASRMGGLNNEQFF
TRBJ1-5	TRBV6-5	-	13	CASSSNRGQPQHF
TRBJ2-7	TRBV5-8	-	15	CASSQQGALSYEQYF
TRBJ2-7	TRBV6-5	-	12	CASGDRVNEQYF
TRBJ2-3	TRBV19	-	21	CASSIGLGLAGGPFYTDTQYF
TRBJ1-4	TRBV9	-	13	CASCLRPDEKLFF
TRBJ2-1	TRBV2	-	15	CASSEFSGGYNEQFF
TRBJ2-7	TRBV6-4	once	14	CASSDRQRLYEQYF
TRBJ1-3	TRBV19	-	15	CASSRSYYSGNTIYF